The T cell receptor beta chain under discussion was sequenced for a study of T cells in Graves' hyperthyroidism and ophthalmopathy. TCR beta CDR3 region amplification was performed from RNA transcripts. When the TCR CDR3 underwent first-round RT-PCR, the HTBI primer set was used. TCRdb used MiXCR to reprocess the multiplex PCR reads, holding one entry per CDR3 protein. The table has about 570,000 distinct CDR3 sequences, less than 15% seen once; the top ten hold around 13%. CDR1 SGHTA and CDR2 FQGNSA come from the germline V gene. This CDR3 contains 17 residues. The ends were cut back, 0 bases at V and 0 bases at J, with 12 bases in the middle. This clonotype was observed many times.

The sample consisted of blood. The clonotype comes from a woman in her 40s with Graves' hyperthyroidism. The chain carries TRBV7-2 and TRBJ2-1, with unresolved D. Here the CDR3 reads CASSLALDPFSYNEQFF. CDR3 sequence (DNA): TGTGCCAGCAGCTTAGCCCTAGACCCATTCTCCTACAATGAGCAGTTCTTC.